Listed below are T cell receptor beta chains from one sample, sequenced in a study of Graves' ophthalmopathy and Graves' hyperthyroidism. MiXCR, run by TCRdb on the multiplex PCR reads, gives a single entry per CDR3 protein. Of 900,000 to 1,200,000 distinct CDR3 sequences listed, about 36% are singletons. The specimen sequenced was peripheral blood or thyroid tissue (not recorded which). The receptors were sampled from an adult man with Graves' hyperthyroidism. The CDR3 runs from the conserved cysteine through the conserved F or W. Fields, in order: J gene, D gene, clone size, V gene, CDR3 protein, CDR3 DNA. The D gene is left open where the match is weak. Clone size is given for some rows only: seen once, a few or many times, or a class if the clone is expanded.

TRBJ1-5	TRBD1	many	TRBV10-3	CAISESRDRGVQPQHF	TGTGCCATCAGTGAGTCGAGAGACAGGGGTGTTCAGCCCCAGCATTTT
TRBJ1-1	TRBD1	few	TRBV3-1	CASSIRTGGNTEAFF	TGTGCCAGCAGCATACGGACAGGGGGGAACACTGAAGCTTTCTTT
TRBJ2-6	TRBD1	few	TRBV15	CATSRDRRANVLTF	TGTGCCACCAGCAGGGACAGGCGGGCCAACGTCCTGACTTTC
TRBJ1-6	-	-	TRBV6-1	CASRIRDRDNSPLHF	TGTGCCAGCAGAATCCGGGACCGAGATAATTCACCCCTCCACTTT
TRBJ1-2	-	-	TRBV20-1	CSAPTAGGLRYGYTF	TGCAGTGCTCCTACGGCCGGGGGTCTGCGCTATGGCTACACCTTC
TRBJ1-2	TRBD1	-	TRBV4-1	CASSQNSGTGYGYTF	TGCGCCAGCAGCCAAAATTCCGGGACAGGGTATGGCTACACCTTC
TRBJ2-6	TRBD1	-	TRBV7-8	CASRSGTGMANVLTF	TGTGCCAGCAGGTCTGGGACAGGGATGGCCAACGTCCTGACTTTC
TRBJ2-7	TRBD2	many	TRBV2	CASSGTSGRGYEQYF	TGTGCCAGCAGTGGGACTAGCGGGAGGGGGTACGAGCAGTACTTC
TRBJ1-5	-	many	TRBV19	CASSSRLGNQPQHF	TGTGCCAGTAGTTCCCGGCTAGGCAATCAGCCCCAGCATTTT
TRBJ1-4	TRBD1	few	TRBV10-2	CASTPTGDNEKLFF	TGCGCCAGCACTCCGACAGGGGATAATGAAAAACTGTTTTTT
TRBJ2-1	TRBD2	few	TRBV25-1	CASSLTSGAYNEQFF	TGTGCCAGCAGCCTAACTAGCGGCGCCTACAATGAGCAGTTCTTC
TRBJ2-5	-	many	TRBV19	CASNMQIQETQYF	TGTGCCAGTAATATGCAGATCCAAGAGACCCAGTACTTC
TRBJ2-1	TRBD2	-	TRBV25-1	CASAPPGTTYNEQFF	TGTGCCAGCGCCCCACCGGGGACTACATACAATGAGCAGTTCTTC
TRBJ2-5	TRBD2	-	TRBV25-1	CASSWGRGGPQETQYF	TGTGCCAGCTCCTGGGGGCGGGGGGGCCCTCAAGAGACCCAGTACTTC
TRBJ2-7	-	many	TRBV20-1	CSAPKVGEYYEQYF	TGCAGTGCCCCAAAGGTGGGAGAATACTACGAGCAGTACTTC
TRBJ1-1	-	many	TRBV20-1	CSARAETYGRVMNTEAFF	TGCAGTGCTAGAGCCGAGACGTATGGCAGGGTCATGAACACTGAAGCTTTCTTT
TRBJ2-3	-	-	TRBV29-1	CSVEHGTPNRDTQYF	TGCAGCGTTGAGCATGGGACACCGAACCGTGATACGCAGTATTTT
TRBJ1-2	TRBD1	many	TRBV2	CASHRQGRDFWDYTF	TGTGCCAGCCACAGACAGGGTCGAGATTTCTGGGATTACACCTTC
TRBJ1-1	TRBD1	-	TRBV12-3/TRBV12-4	CASSLGLGQGRQNTEAFF	TGTGCCAGCAGTTTAGGGTTGGGACAGGGAAGGCAGAACACTGAAGCTTTCTTT
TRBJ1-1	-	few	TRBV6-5	CASSFRDGNTEAFF	TGTGCCAGCAGTTTCAGGGACGGAAACACTGAAGCTTTCTTT
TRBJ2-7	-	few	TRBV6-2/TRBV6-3	CAASVGPYEQYF	TGTGCCGCATCGGTTGGCCCCTACGAGCAGTACTTC
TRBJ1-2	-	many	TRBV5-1	CASSLAGRSYGYTF	TGCGCCAGCAGCTTGGCCGGCCGGAGCTATGGCTACACCTTC
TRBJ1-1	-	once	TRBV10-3	CAISERVSQGNTEAFF	TGTGCCATCAGTGAGAGGGTGTCACAGGGCAACACTGAAGCTTTCTTT
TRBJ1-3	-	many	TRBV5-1	CASSADSQSSGNTIYF	TGCGCCAGCAGCGCAGACAGCCAGAGCTCTGGAAACACCATATATTTT
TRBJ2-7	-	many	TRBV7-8	CASSPSGVGSYEQYF	TGTGCCAGCAGCCCAAGCGGTGTAGGCTCCTACGAGCAGTACTTC
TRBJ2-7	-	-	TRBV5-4	CASSFMDLMPSKLGEQYF	TGTGCCAGCAGCTTTATGGATCTGATGCCGAGCAAGCTCGGCGAGCAGTACTTC
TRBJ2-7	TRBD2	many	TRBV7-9	CASSGRATSFNEQYF	TGTGCCAGCAGCGGCCGAGCGACTAGCTTCAACGAGCAGTACTTC
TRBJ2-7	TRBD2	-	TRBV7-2	CASSLLLNLGGGPYEQYF	TGTGCCAGCAGCCTACTCCTGAATCTGGGCGGGGGACCCTACGAGCAGTACTTC
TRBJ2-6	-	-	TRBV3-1	CASSPRNGGANVLTF	TGTGCCAGCAGCCCCAGGAACGGGGGGGCCAACGTCCTGACTTTC
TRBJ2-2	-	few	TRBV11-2	CASSIRAPPGELFF	TGTGCCAGCAGCATTCGGGCCCCCCCCGGGGAGCTGTTTTTT
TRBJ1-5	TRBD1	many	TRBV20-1	CSARQGAQPQHF	TGCAGTGCCAGACAGGGTGCCCAGCCCCAGCATTTT
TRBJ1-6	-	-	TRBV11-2	CASSPGGGWYNSPLHF	TGTGCCAGCAGCCCCGGTGGGGGCTGGTATAATTCACCCCTCCACTTT
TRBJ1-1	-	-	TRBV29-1	CASSRIRGVQANTEAFF	TGTGCCAGCAGCCGCATCCGCGGGGTGCAAGCAAACACTGAAGCTTTCTTT
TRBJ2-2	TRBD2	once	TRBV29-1	CSLRLAANTGELFF	TGCAGCTTGCGACTAGCGGCTAACACCGGGGAGCTGTTTTTT
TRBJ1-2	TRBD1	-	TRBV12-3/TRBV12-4	CASSWDRAGDGYTF	TGTGCCAGCAGTTGGGACAGGGCAGGGGATGGCTACACCTTC
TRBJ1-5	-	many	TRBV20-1	CSARGRQPQHF	TGCAGTGCTAGAGGGCGTCAGCCCCAGCATTTT
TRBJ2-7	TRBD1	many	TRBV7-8	CASSFPPGQGFGEQYF	TGTGCCAGCAGCTTCCCTCCGGGACAGGGTTTCGGCGAGCAGTACTTC
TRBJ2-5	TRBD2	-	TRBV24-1	CATSDLIAGATRYQETQYF	TGTGCCACCAGTGATTTAATAGCGGGAGCGACTAGGTACCAAGAGACCCAGTACTTC
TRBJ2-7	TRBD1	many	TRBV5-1	CASSLNRGYEQYF	TGTGCCAGCAGCTTAAACAGGGGCTACGAGCAGTACTTC
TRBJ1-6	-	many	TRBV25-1	CASSESEKGWNSPLHF	TGTGCCAGCAGTGAGTCTGAAAAGGGTTGGAATTCACCCCTCCACTTT
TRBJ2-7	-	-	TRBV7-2	CASSPGFTSLYEQYF	TGTGCCAGCAGCCCAGGGTTCACGAGCCTCTACGAGCAGTACTTC
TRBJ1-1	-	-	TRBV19	CASSNPLRVVNTEAFF	TGTGCCAGTAGTAACCCTCTACGGGTGGTGAACACTGAAGCTTTCTTT
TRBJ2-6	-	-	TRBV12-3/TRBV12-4	CASSPPGLSEFSGANVLTF	TGTGCCAGCAGCCCCCCGGGACTCTCCGAATTCTCTGGGGCCAACGTCCTGACTTTC
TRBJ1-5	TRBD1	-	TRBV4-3	CASSQNPGQGAFQPQHF	TGCGCCAGCAGCCAAAATCCGGGACAGGGGGCTTTTCAGCCCCAGCATTTT
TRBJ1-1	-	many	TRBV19	CASCPQGLSEAFF	TGTGCCAGCTGCCCTCAGGGTTTATCTGAAGCTTTCTTT
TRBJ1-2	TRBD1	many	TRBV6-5	CASSYIGQDYGYTF	TGTGCCAGCAGTTACATCGGACAGGACTATGGCTACACCTTC
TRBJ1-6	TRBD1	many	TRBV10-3	CAIRGQGSPLHF	TGTGCCATCAGAGGACAGGGATCACCCCTCCACTTT
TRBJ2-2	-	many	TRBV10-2	CASSVLGTPNRELFF	TGCGCCAGCAGTGTGCTCGGGACCCCCAACCGGGAGCTGTTTTTT
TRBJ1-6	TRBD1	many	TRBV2	CASSRDSPGYSPLHF	TGTGCCAGCAGTCGGGACAGTCCAGGGTATTCACCCCTCCACTTT
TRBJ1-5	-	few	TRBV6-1	CASGDTSSNQPQHF	TGTGCCAGTGGAGACACTTCTAGCAATCAGCCCCAGCATTTT
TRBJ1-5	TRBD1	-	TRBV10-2	CASSGMTGTGSQPQHF	TGCGCCAGCAGTGGGATGACCGGGACAGGGAGCCAGCCCCAGCATTTT
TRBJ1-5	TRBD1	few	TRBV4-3	CASSDRVVNQPQHF	TGCGCCAGCAGCGACAGGGTTGTCAATCAGCCCCAGCATTTT
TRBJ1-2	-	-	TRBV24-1	CATSDLEGKGYTF	TGTGCCACCAGTGATTTGGAGGGAAAAGGCTACACCTTC
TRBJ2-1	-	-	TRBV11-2	CASSLTNEQFF	TGTGCCAGCAGCTTAACCAATGAGCAGTTCTTC
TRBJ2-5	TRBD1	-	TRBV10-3	CAISPTRDREETQYF	TGTGCCATCAGCCCGACGAGGGACAGGGAAGAGACCCAGTACTTC